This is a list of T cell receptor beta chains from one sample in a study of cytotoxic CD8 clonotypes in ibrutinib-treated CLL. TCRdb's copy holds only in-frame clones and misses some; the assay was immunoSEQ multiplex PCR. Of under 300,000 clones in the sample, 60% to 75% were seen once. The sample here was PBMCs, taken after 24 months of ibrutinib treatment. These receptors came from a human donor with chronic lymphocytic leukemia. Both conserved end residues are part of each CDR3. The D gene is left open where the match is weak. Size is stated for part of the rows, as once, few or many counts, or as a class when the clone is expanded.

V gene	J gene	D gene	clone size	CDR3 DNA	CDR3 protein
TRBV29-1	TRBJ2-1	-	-	TGCAGCGTCGCCCCTAGCCCCCCATACAATGAGCAGTTCTTC	CSVAPSPPYNEQFF
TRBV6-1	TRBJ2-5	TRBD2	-	TGTGCCAGCAGTGAAACGGGGCGGAAGGGGCGGGGGGAGACCCAGTACTTC	CASSETGRKGRGETQYF
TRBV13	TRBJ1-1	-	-	TGTGCCAGCAGCTTACCGGGGAACACTGAAGCTTTCTTT	CASSLPGNTEAFF
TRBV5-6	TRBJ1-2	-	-	TGTGCCAGCCGATCCCTGGATAGGGGCTACACCTTC	CASRSLDRGYTF
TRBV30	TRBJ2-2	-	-	TGTGCCTGGAGTGTTCTAGGGGAGCTGTTTTTT	CAWSVLGELFF
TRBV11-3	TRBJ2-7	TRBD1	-	TGTGCCAGCAGCCAGACCGGGACAGGGAGGTACGAGCAGTACTTC	CASSQTGTGRYEQYF
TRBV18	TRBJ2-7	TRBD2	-	TGTGCCAGCTCGACTAGCGGGAGGAGCTCCTACGAGCAGTACTTC	CASSTSGRSSYEQYF
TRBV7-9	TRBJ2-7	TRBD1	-	TGTGCCAGCAGCTCTGGGGACAGGGGTACCTACGAGCAGTACTTC	CASSSGDRGTYEQYF
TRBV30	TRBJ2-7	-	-	TGTGCCCGTATTAGAAGAACCGAGCAGTACTTC	CARIRRTEQYF
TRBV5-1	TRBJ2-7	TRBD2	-	TGCGCCAGCAGCTTGGACCTAGCGGGGCCTTACGAGCAGTACTTC	CASSLDLAGPYEQYF
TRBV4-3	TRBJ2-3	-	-	TGCGCCAGCAGCCAAGATTACGGACCCGGCCGCACAGATACGCAGTATTTT	CASSQDYGPGRTDTQYF
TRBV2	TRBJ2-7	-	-	TGTGCCAGCAGTGTCACCGGGACGCCCGACTCCTACGAGCAGTACTTC	CASSVTGTPDSYEQYF
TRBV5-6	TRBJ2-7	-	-	TGTGCCAGCAGCTTGGATGCGCGGTCACCCTCCTACGAGCAGTACTTC	CASSLDARSPSYEQYF
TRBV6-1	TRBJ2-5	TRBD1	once	TGTGCCAGCAGTGAACAGGGACAGGGGGCCCAGTACTTC	CASSEQGQGAQYF
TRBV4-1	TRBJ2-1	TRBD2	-	TGCGCCAGCAGCCAAGAGTTAGCGGGATACAATGAGCAGTTCTTC	CASSQELAGYNEQFF
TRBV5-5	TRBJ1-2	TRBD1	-	TGTGCCAGCAGCTACCGGGACAGGGGGATCTATGGCTACACCTTC	CASSYRDRGIYGYTF
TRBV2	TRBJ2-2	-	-	TGTGCCAGCAGAGATAGGATGTTCACCGGGGAGCTGTTTTTT	CASRDRMFTGELFF
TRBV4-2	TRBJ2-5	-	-	TGTGCCAGCAGCCAAGATCTAAGTAGGGAGACCCAGTACTTC	CASSQDLSRETQYF
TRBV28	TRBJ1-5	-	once	TGTGCCAGCAGGCCCCAGGGGCAGCCCCAGCATTTT	CASRPQGQPQHF
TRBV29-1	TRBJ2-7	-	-	TGCAGCGTTACCACACTGGGCGAGCAGTACTTC	CSVTTLGEQYF
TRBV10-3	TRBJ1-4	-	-	TGTGCCATCAGTTCTGGCTATAATGAAAAACTGTTTTTT	CAISSGYNEKLFF
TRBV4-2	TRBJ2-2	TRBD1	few	TGTGCCAGCAGCCGCGGGACAGGGGTTACCGGGGAGCTGTTTTTT	CASSRGTGVTGELFF
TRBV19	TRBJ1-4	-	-	TGTGCCAGTAGTATCAGGTTTAATGAAAAACTGTTTTTT	CASSIRFNEKLFF
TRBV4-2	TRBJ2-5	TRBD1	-	TGTGCCAGCAGCCTTCACCGGGACAGCTCCCAAGAGACCCAGTACTTC	CASSLHRDSSQETQYF
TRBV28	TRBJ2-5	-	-	TGTGCCAGCCGGGTCCTCCGTGGGGAGACCCAGTACTTC	CASRVLRGETQYF
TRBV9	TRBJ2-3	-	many	TGTGCCAGCACTACAACTGGAGATCCAGATACGCAGTATTTT	CASTTTGDPDTQYF
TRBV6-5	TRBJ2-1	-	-	TGTGCCAGCAGTTTGCTTACGACAAACAATGAGCAGTTCTTC	CASSLLTTNNEQFF
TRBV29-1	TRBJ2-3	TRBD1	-	TGCAGCGTTCTGGCCTGGAGGCAGGGGGCTGTCGCAGATACGCAGTATTTT	CSVLAWRQGAVADTQYF
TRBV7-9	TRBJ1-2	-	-	TGTGCCAGCAGCATCACAAATCCGGGAGGCTACACCTTC	CASSITNPGGYTF
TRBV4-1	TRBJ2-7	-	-	TGCGCCAGCAGCCAAGAGGAGGGACCCTCCTACGAGCAGTACTTC	CASSQEEGPSYEQYF
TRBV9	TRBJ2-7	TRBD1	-	TGTGCCAGCAGCGCTGGACAGGGCCATTACGAGCAGTACTTC	CASSAGQGHYEQYF
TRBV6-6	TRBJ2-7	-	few	TGTGCCAGCAGTTACCAAGGCCTCGAGCAGTACTTC	CASSYQGLEQYF
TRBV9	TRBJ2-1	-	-	TGTGCCAGCAGCGTAGGTGGGCCCCACTTCAATGAGCAGTTCTTC	CASSVGGPHFNEQFF
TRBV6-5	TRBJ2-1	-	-	TGTGCCAGCAGTTACTCATTCGGCAATGAGCAGTTCTTC	CASSYSFGNEQFF
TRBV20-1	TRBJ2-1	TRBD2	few	TGCAGTGCTCCAGCGGGAAATGAGCAGTTCTTC	CSAPAGNEQFF
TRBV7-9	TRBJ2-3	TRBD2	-	TGTGCCATCGATAGCGGGAGGGCCGGAGATACGCAGTATTTT	CAIDSGRAGDTQYF
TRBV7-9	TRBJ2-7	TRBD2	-	TGTGCCAGCAGCTTAAGCCCCCGTCTAGCGGAAATCGAGCAGTACTTC	CASSLSPRLAEIEQYF
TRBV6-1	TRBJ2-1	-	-	TGTGCCAGCAGTGGAGGACTAGCAGGGGGGAATGAGCAGTTCTTC	CASSGGLAGGNEQFF
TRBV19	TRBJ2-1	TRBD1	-	TGTGCCAGTAGTAAGGGAACCGGGACAGGGTCTACAAATGAGCAGTTCTTC	CASSKGTGTGSTNEQFF
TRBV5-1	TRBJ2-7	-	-	TGCGCCAGCAGCCTCGCCTTCACACAGAGTAACGGCGAGCAGTACTTC	CASSLAFTQSNGEQYF
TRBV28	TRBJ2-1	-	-	TGTGCCAGCCATCAGGGCCATGAGCAGTTCTTC	CASHQGHEQFF
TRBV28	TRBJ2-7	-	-	TGTGCCAGCAGTCAGGGCCCCTACGAGCAGTACTTC	CASSQGPYEQYF
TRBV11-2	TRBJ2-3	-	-	TGTGCCAGCAGCTTAATGGGGGGCACAGATACGCAGTATTTT	CASSLMGGTDTQYF
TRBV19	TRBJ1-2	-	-	TGTGCCAGTAGTATAAACAGGGATGATGGCTACACCTTC	CASSINRDDGYTF
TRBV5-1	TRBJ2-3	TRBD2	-	TGCGCCAGCAGCCCACGACTAGCGGGAGATGCAGATACGCAGTATTTT	CASSPRLAGDADTQYF
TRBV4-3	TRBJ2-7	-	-	TGCGCCAGCAGCCAAGAAGAACAAGGGGCAGGGAACCTTTACGAGCAGTACTTC	CASSQEEQGAGNLYEQYF
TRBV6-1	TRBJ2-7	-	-	TGTGCCACGGGGGAGCAGTACTTC	CATGEQYF
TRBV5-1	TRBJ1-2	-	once	TGCGCCAGCAGCGCACAACCGGGGAAGAACTATGGCTACACCTTC	CASSAQPGKNYGYTF
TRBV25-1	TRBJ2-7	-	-	TGTGCCAGCAGTCCCCCTAGCTTGGCCTACTACGAGCAGTACTTC	CASSPPSLAYYEQYF
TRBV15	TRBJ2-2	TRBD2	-	TGTGCCACCAGCCGGCTAGCGGGAGGTAGGGAGCTGTTTTTT	CATSRLAGGRELFF
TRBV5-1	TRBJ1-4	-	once	TGCGCCAGCAGCAGAGACAGTAATGAAAAACTGTTTTTT	CASSRDSNEKLFF
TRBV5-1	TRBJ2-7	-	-	TGCGCCAGCAGCTTGGAGTCCGGCTCCTACGAGCAGTACTTC	CASSLESGSYEQYF
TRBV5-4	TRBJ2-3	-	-	TGTGCCAGCAGCTTGACGGCTACCACAGATACGCAGTATTTT	CASSLTATTDTQYF
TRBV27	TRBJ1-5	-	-	TGTGCCAGCAGTTTAGGGAGGGATGGCCAGCCCCAGCATTTT	CASSLGRDGQPQHF
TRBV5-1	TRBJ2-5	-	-	TGCGCCAGCAGTTCAGCCCAATTCCCCCTCGACAACGGGGAGACCCAGTACTTC	CASSSAQFPLDNGETQYF
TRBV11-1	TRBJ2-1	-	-	TGTGCCAGCAGCTTCAGGGACGGATCAAATGAGCAGTTCTTC	CASSFRDGSNEQFF
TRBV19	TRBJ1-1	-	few	TGTGCCAGTAGTAGTTCGGGGGGCGCCCCCGGCACTGAAGCTTTCTTT	CASSSSGGAPGTEAFF
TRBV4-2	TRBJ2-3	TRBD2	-	TGTGCCAGCAGCCAAGGAACTAGCGTAGGCACAGATACGCAGTATTTT	CASSQGTSVGTDTQYF
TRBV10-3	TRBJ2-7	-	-	TGTGCCATCAGTGACCAGCCTCCACCAGCCTCCTACGAGCAGTACTTC	CAISDQPPPASYEQYF
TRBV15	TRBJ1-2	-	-	TGTGCCACCAGCAGAGAGGCAGGGGCCCGGGCTAACTATGGCTACACCTTC	CATSREAGARANYGYTF